The 6 T cell receptor beta chains in this list originate from one sample, sequenced in a study of PD-1 blockade in classical Hodgkin lymphoma. Produced via immunoSEQ multiplex PCR; TCRdb's table is partial and in-frame only. This sample has tens of thousands of clones, with roughly nine tenths found just once. Time point described: newly diagnosed, previously untreated cHL patient sample. Input material: peripheral blood mononuclear cells (PBMCs). All receptors come from a human donor with classical Hodgkin lymphoma.

V gene TRBV5-1 combines with J gene TRBJ2-1; 7 bases fit TRBD2. There are 15 residues in the CDR3. V was pared by 0 bases and J by 0 bases, with 0 bases of the junction left unmatched. Germline V CDR1 and CDR2: SGHRS, YFSETQ. CDR3 DNA: TGCGCCAGCAGCTTGGGACTAGCCTCCTACAATGAGCAGTTCTTC. Its translation is CASSLGLASYNEQFF.

This clone was observed a single time. The chain has TRBV5-1 and TRBJ2-1; 8 nucleotides align to TRBD2. J gave up 8 bases and V 1 base, and 5 bases lay outside the gene matches. Germline CDR1 SGHRS, CDR2 YFSETQ. The CDR3 runs 14 residues. DNA of the CDR3: TGCGCCAGCAGCTTGTTCGGGAGGGTCGATGAGCAGTTCTTC. Its protein is CASSLFGRVDEQFF.

The V gene is TRBV9, the J gene TRBJ2-5; D uncertain. The germline V gene has CDR1 SGDLS and CDR2 YYNGEE. V was shortened by 0 bases and J by 2 bases, with 11 bases between the two germline ends. The CDR3 length is 15 residues. This CDR3 is CASSVATGSQETQYF. CDR3 bases: TGTGCCAGCAGCGTAGCTACGGGCAGTCAAGAGACCCAGTACTTC.

CDR3 protein: CASSILDRGQETQYF. The CDR3 DNA reads TGTGCCAGCTCCATATTGGACAGGGGCCAAGAGACCCAGTACTTC. The rearrangement joins TRBV7-2 to TRBJ2-5, with 9 nucleotides matching TRBD1. The CDR3 is made up of 15 amino acids. J lost 1 base, V lost 8 bases, and 8 bases had no gene match. Germline V lookup: CDR1 SGHTA, CDR2 FQGNSA. The full variable domain, completed using reference TRBV7-2 and TRBJ2-5, is GAGVSQSPSNKVTEKGKDVELRCDPISGHTALYWYRQSLGQGLEFLIYFQGNSAPDKSGLPSDRFSAERTGGSVSTLTIQRTQQEDSAVYLCASSILDRGQETQYFGPGTRLLVL.

This chain links TRBV5-1 with TRBJ2-1; 10 bases agree with TRBD2. Germline CDR1 is SGHRS and CDR2 is YFSETQ. The CDR3 sequence is 16 residues long. Unmatched junction bases numbered 11, after V lost 5 bases and J lost 6 bases. CDR3 protein: CASSFLGTSAFNEQFF. In nucleotides, the CDR3 is TGCGCCAGCAGTTTTCTCGGGACTAGCGCATTCAATGAGCAGTTCTTC.

The gene calls are TRBV5-4 and TRBJ1-5; 7 bases are a match to TRBD1. There are 13 residues in the CDR3. The V gene's germline CDR1 is SGHNT and CDR2 YYREEE (reference sequence). The V segment lost 4 bases and the J segment 9 bases; nucleotides outside the gene matches: 7. The CDR3 is CASSNDRDAPQHF. CDR3 DNA sequence: TGTGCCAGCAGCAATGACAGGGATGCGCCCCAGCATTTT. The variable domain in full, with the rest retrieved from reference TRBV5-4 and TRBJ1-5, is ETGVTQSPTHLIKTRGQQVTLRCSSQSGHNTVSWYQQALGQGPQFIFQYYREEENGRGNFPPRFSGLQFPNYSSELNVNALELDDSALYLCASSNDRDAPQHFGDGTRLSIL.